A selection of T cell receptor beta chains follows, all from one sample in a study of T cell responses to AZD1222 COVID-19 vaccine. Repertoires were generated with immunoSEQ multiplex PCR, while TCRdb's copy carries only in-frame clones and drops some. This table holds 130,000 or so clones, about nine tenths found once. Source: peripheral blood, taken on day 0 of AZD1222 vaccination. These receptors were obtained from an adult in good health. Both conserved end residues are part of each CDR3. Each record gives: D gene, V gene, clone size, J gene, CDR3 protein, CDR3 DNA. The D gene is left open where the match is weak. Expanded clones are given a class, and other clones once, few, many or no size at all.

D: .
V: TRBV11-2
size: .
J: TRBJ1-2
CDR3: CASSPWGAGNYGYTF
DNA: TGTGCCAGCAGCCCATGGGGGGCGGGTAACTATGGCTACACCTTC

D: TRBD1
V: TRBV30
size: .
J: TRBJ2-7
CDR3: CAWSVQGVKYEQYF
DNA: TGTGCCTGGAGTGTACAGGGGGTGAAGTACGAGCAGTACTTC

D: TRBD1
V: TRBV18
size: .
J: TRBJ1-2
CDR3: CASSPGTGYGYTF
DNA: TGTGCCAGCTCACCCGGGACAGGCTATGGCTACACCTTC

D: TRBD1
V: TRBV5-1
size: .
J: TRBJ2-3
CDR3: CASSPTTAQGARSDTQYF
DNA: TGCGCCAGCAGCCCAACCACCGCGCAGGGGGCGCGATCAGATACGCAGTATTTT

D: .
V: TRBV14
size: .
J: TRBJ2-7
CDR3: CASSQRGPNSYEQYF
DNA: TGTGCCAGCAGCCAAAGAGGGCCGAACTCCTACGAGCAGTACTTC

D: TRBD2
V: TRBV25-1
size: .
J: TRBJ2-5
CDR3: CASSGFAGEYQETQYF
DNA: TGTGCCAGCAGTGGTTTCGCGGGGGAGTACCAAGAGACCCAGTACTTC

D: .
V: TRBV6-2/TRBV6-3
size: .
J: TRBJ1-3
CDR3: CASSFDRRKSGNTIYF
DNA: TGTGCCAGCAGTTTCGACAGGAGGAAGTCTGGAAACACCATATATTTT

D: .
V: TRBV11-2
size: .
J: TRBJ1-2
CDR3: CASSLETMGYGYTF
DNA: TGTGCCAGCAGCTTAGAGACCATGGGCTATGGCTACACCTTC

D: TRBD1
V: TRBV15
size: .
J: TRBJ1-4
CDR3: CATSRDTGTGNEKLFF
DNA: TGTGCCACCAGCAGAGATACGGGGACAGGGAATGAAAAACTGTTTTTT

D: TRBD1
V: TRBV15
size: .
J: TRBJ1-2
CDR3: CATSRQTGSYGYTF
DNA: TGTGCCACCAGCCGCCAGACAGGGTCCTATGGCTACACCTTC

D: .
V: TRBV18
size: .
J: TRBJ2-7
CDR3: CASSPLPGLLSNYEQYF
DNA: TGTGCCAGCTCACCACTTCCCGGACTCCTCAGTAACTACGAGCAGTACTTC

D: .
V: TRBV19
size: once
J: TRBJ1-4
CDR3: CASSESGEKLFF
DNA: TGTGCCAGTAGTGAGTCAGGTGAAAAACTGTTTTTT

D: .
V: TRBV15
size: .
J: TRBJ1-5
CDR3: CATSRDRVGNQPQHF
DNA: TGTGCCACCAGCAGAGATCGAGTGGGCAATCAGCCCCAGCATTTT

D: TRBD1
V: TRBV6-5
size: .
J: TRBJ2-3
CDR3: CASSRGQGLTDTQYF
DNA: TGTGCCAGCAGTCGGGGACAGGGTTTGACAGATACGCAGTATTTT

D: .
V: TRBV9
size: .
J: TRBJ2-7
CDR3: CASSVGPGWNEQYF
DNA: TGTGCCAGCAGCGTAGGGCCAGGGTGGAACGAGCAGTACTTC

D: .
V: TRBV5-1
size: .
J: TRBJ1-6
CDR3: CASRPGRAAYNSPLHF
DNA: TGCGCCAGCAGACCAGGAAGGGCGGCCTATAATTCACCCCTCCACTTT

D: .
V: TRBV10-3
size: .
J: TRBJ1-1
CDR3: CAIMRGGAAEAFF
DNA: TGTGCCATCATGCGGGGAGGGGCCGCTGAAGCTTTCTTT

D: .
V: TRBV6-5
size: .
J: TRBJ2-7
CDR3: CACQQGLSYEQYF
DNA: TGTGCCTGTCAACAGGGTCTATCCTACGAGCAGTACTTC

D: TRBD1
V: TRBV5-1
size: .
J: TRBJ1-4
CDR3: CASSTGTAGEKLFF
DNA: TGCGCCAGCAGTACTGGGACAGCAGGGGAAAAACTGTTTTTT

D: TRBD1
V: TRBV28
size: .
J: TRBJ1-5
CDR3: CASREGADQPQHF
DNA: TGTGCCAGCAGGGAGGGGGCCGATCAGCCCCAGCATTTT

D: .
V: TRBV5-6
size: .
J: TRBJ1-2
CDR3: CASSFDSPYGYTF
DNA: TGTGCCAGCAGCTTCGACAGTCCCTATGGCTACACCTTC

D: .
V: TRBV19
size: .
J: TRBJ1-6
CDR3: CASTTARINSPLHF
DNA: TGTGCCAGTACCACCGCCCGAATTAATTCACCCCTCCACTTT

D: TRBD1
V: TRBV19
size: .
J: TRBJ2-7
CDR3: CASTRGPAYEQYF
DNA: TGTGCCAGTACCAGGGGGCCCGCCTACGAGCAGTACTTC

D: .
V: TRBV9
size: .
J: TRBJ1-2
CDR3: CASSSLGWTVNYGYTF
DNA: TGTGCCAGCAGCTCATTAGGATGGACAGTAAACTATGGCTACACCTTC

D: .
V: TRBV23-1
size: .
J: TRBJ2-2
CDR3: CASSQKIDREDTGELFF
DNA: TGCGCCAGCAGTCAAAAAATCGACAGGGAGGACACCGGGGAGCTGTTTTTT

D: TRBD2
V: TRBV7-2
size: once
J: TRBJ2-1
CDR3: CASSLQRGSYNEQFF
DNA: TGTGCCAGCAGCCTCCAGCGGGGTTCCTACAATGAGCAGTTCTTC

D: .
V: TRBV19
size: .
J: TRBJ1-5
CDR3: CASSIYRGPGGNQPQHF
DNA: TGTGCCAGTAGTATATACCGGGGCCCTGGGGGCAATCAGCCCCAGCATTTT

D: TRBD1
V: TRBV2
size: few
J: TRBJ1-2
CDR3: CATGQDNYGYTF
DNA: TGTGCCACAGGACAGGATAACTATGGCTACACCTTC

D: .
V: TRBV29-1
size: .
J: TRBJ2-3
CDR3: CSVEDGVVDTQYF
DNA: TGCAGCGTTGAAGATGGGGTGGTCGATACGCAGTATTTT

D: .
V: TRBV18
size: few
J: TRBJ1-5
CDR3: CASSDGLNQPQHF
DNA: TGTGCCAGCTCAGACGGTTTGAATCAGCCCCAGCATTTT

D: TRBD2
V: TRBV27
size: .
J: TRBJ2-7
CDR3: CASNSGRLAGEVYF
DNA: TGTGCCAGCAACTCCGGCCGACTAGCGGGGGAGGTGTACTTC

D: TRBD2
V: TRBV7-6
size: once
J: TRBJ2-1
CDR3: CASSLVGLAGGAEQFF
DNA: TGTGCCAGCAGCTTAGTTGGACTAGCGGGGGGGGCTGAGCAGTTCTTC

D: TRBD1
V: TRBV14
size: .
J: TRBJ2-5
CDR3: CASSRDRVVETQYF
DNA: TGTGCCAGCAGCCGCGACAGGGTCGTTGAGACCCAGTACTTC

D: .
V: TRBV10-2
size: .
J: TRBJ1-2
CDR3: CASSRRPGYYGYTF
DNA: TGCGCCAGCAGCCGGCGTCCAGGGTACTATGGCTACACCTTC

D: TRBD1
V: TRBV28
size: .
J: TRBJ1-2
CDR3: CASSFGTGNGYTF
DNA: TGTGCCAGCAGTTTTGGGACAGGGAATGGCTACACCTTC

D: TRBD1
V: TRBV6-6
size: .
J: TRBJ1-5
CDR3: CASSYRTGVNQPQHF
DNA: TGTGCCAGCAGTTACCGGACAGGGGTCAATCAGCCCCAGCATTTT

D: TRBD1
V: TRBV4-3
size: .
J: TRBJ1-6
CDR3: CASSQEGQESSYNSPLHF
DNA: TGCGCCAGCAGCCAAGAGGGACAGGAGAGCTCCTATAATTCACCCCTCCACTTT

D: TRBD1
V: TRBV6-5
size: .
J: TRBJ2-2
CDR3: CASSRGQGGTGELFF
DNA: TGTGCCAGCAGTAGGGGACAGGGCGGCACCGGGGAGCTGTTTTTT

D: TRBD2
V: TRBV7-2
size: .
J: TRBJ2-1
CDR3: CASSFPGGNEQFF
DNA: TGTGCCAGCAGCTTCCCGGGGGGCAATGAGCAGTTCTTC

D: TRBD2
V: TRBV28
size: .
J: TRBJ2-1
CDR3: CASSLAGVGANEQFF
DNA: TGTGCCAGCAGTTTAGCGGGGGTAGGGGCCAATGAGCAGTTCTTC

D: TRBD1
V: TRBV18
size: .
J: TRBJ2-7
CDR3: CASSPTWAGGSYEQYF
DNA: TGTGCCAGCTCACCCACCTGGGCAGGGGGATCCTACGAGCAGTACTTC

D: TRBD1
V: TRBV6-1
size: .
J: TRBJ1-2
CDR3: CASSEGAGGRGYGYTF
DNA: TGTGCCAGCAGTGAAGGGGCAGGGGGGCGCGGGTATGGCTACACCTTC

D: .
V: TRBV19
size: .
J: TRBJ1-5
CDR3: CASSILHLSNQPQHF
DNA: TGTGCCAGTAGTATTCTGCACCTTAGCAATCAGCCCCAGCATTTT

D: .
V: TRBV11-3
size: .
J: TRBJ2-5
CDR3: CASSLGARGQETQYF
DNA: TGTGCCAGCAGCTTAGGGGCGAGGGGGCAAGAGACCCAGTACTTC

D: .
V: TRBV19
size: once
J: TRBJ1-5
CDR3: CASSLPPSGNQPQHF
DNA: TGTGCCAGTAGCCTACCCCCCTCGGGCAATCAGCCCCAGCATTTT

D: .
V: TRBV7-5
size: .
J: TRBJ1-1
CDR3: CARSLRVGVNTEAFF
DNA: TGTGCCAGAAGCTTAAGAGTTGGGGTTAACACTGAAGCTTTCTTT

D: .
V: TRBV6-5
size: .
J: TRBJ2-7
CDR3: CASSYSETESYEQYF
DNA: TGTGCCAGCAGTTACTCCGAGACAGAGTCCTACGAGCAGTACTTC

D: TRBD1
V: TRBV7-2
size: .
J: TRBJ1-4
CDR3: CASSPPPIPGQGLEKLFF
DNA: TGTGCCAGCAGCCCACCTCCGATCCCGGGACAGGGACTTGAAAAACTGTTTTTT

D: .
V: TRBV7-2
size: .
J: TRBJ2-7
CDR3: CASSSRRGESYEQYF
DNA: TGTGCCAGCAGCTCGCGCAGGGGAGAGTCCTACGAGCAGTACTTC